One sample yielded the 25 T cell receptor beta chains listed below, sequenced in a study of T cells in Graves' hyperthyroidism and ophthalmopathy (dated by TCRdb to the late 2010s). The library was generated by multiplex PCR. The instrument was an Illumina HiSeq 2000. The TCR beta CDR3 regions were amplified from the RNA transcripts. For the first round of RT-PCR on the TCR CDR3, the HTBI primer set was used together with the Qiagen OneStep RT-PCR kit. TCRdb's own reprocessing of the public reads used fastp at Q25 and MiXCR and kept productive beta chains. Rows are combined by CDR3 protein, so each entry shows the most common genes and DNA. The sample table shows 300,000 to 450,000 distinct CDR3 sequences, and 15% to 18% are seen once. In total, the top ten clones hold about a quarter of the sample. Sequenced input: blood. Receptor source: a woman in her late teens or twenties with Graves' hyperthyroidism that later progressed to Graves' ophthalmopathy.

The chain recombines TRBV6-1 with TRBJ2-7, with 10 positions matching TRBD2. Germline CDR1 reads MNHNS; CDR2 reads SASEGT. CDR3 length: 13 residues. Losses at the gene ends were 7 bases for V and 6 bases for J; bases not matched to a gene: 6. The CDR3 spells CASTGLAGGEQYF. CDR3 coding DNA: TGTGCCAGCACTGGGTTAGCGGGAGGCGAGCAGTACTTC.

This clonotype was seen at least ten times. The chain has TRBV28 and TRBJ2-1, with TRBD2 matching 7 bases. Germline CDR1 is MDHEN and CDR2 is SYDVKM. The junction had 5 bases not matched to a gene; V was cut back by 3 bases and J by 0 bases. The CDR3 runs 16 residues. This chain's CDR3 is CASSFLAGVSYNEQFF. In nucleotides, the CDR3 is TGTGCCAGCAGTTTCTTAGCGGGTGTCTCCTACAATGAGCAGTTCTTC.

The sample holds many counts of this clonotype. V is TRBV6-2 or TRBV6-3 and J is TRBJ1-2; 11 nucleotides match TRBD1. The CDR3 runs 16 residues. With V trimmed by 0 bases and J by 2 bases, 2 bases remained unmatched. Germline lookup yields CDR1 MNHEY and CDR2 SVGEGT. The CDR3 sequence is CASSYSGQGANYGYTF. The CDR3 nucleotides are TGTGCCAGCAGTTACTCCGGACAGGGGGCAAACTATGGCTACACCTTC.

The rearrangement links TRBV6-2 or TRBV6-3 to TRBJ2-2; no reliable D call. V was cut by 0 bases and J by 12 bases, with 8 bases left in between. Per germline, CDR1 MNHEY and CDR2 SVGEGT. The CDR3 is made up of 12 amino acids. The CDR3 region is CASSYSTVQLFF. The CDR3 nucleotides read TGTGCCAGCAGTTACTCCACCGTGCAGCTGTTTTTT.

This clonotype was seen many times. CDR3 coding DNA: TGTGCCAGCAGTCCTAGTCGAGGTGGGCAGTTCTTC. Protein sequence: CASSPSRGGQFF. The chain links TRBV12-3 or TRBV12-4 to TRBJ2-1; D gene unclear. The V end lost 5 bases, the J end lost 12 bases, and 14 bases lay between the germline ends. The CDR3 is 12 amino acids.

This chain joins TRBV9 and TRBJ2-1; TRBD2 matches at 7 bases. CDR1 and CDR2 from the germline V gene are SGDLS and YYNGEE. This CDR3 has 16 residues. V lost 0 bases and J lost 8; bases outside the gene matches: 11. In DNA, the CDR3 is TGTGCCAGCAGCGTAGCCACTAGCGATTTTGTCGATGAGCAGTTCTTC. It yields the protein CASSVATSDFVDEQFF.

A note on this clonotype: A read error is possible here, since a much larger clone lies one base away. The chain links TRBV6-2 or TRBV6-3 to TRBJ2-7; no reliable D call. The CDR3 has 12 residues. In germline, CDR1 is MNHEY, CDR2 SVGEGT. DNA for the CDR3: TGTGCCAGCAGTTTCGCTTCCTGCGAGCAGTACTTC. Translation gives CASSFASCEQYF.

This clonotype came up once. The chain links TRBV12-3 or TRBV12-4 to TRBJ2-3, with TRBD2 identical over 11 bases. The J segment lost 7 bases and the V segment lost 2 bases, leaving 2 bases of the junction unmatched. CDR3 size: 14 residues. The CDR3 is CASSLLAGGYTQYF. DNA for the CDR3: TGTGCCAGCAGTTTACTAGCGGGAGGATATACGCAGTATTTT.

This sequence joins TRBV18 and TRBJ2-4; 7 bases align to TRBD2. The CDR3 totals 16 residues. The germline gives CDR1 KGHSH, CDR2 LQKENI. V shed 3 bases, J shed 0 bases, and the junction held 5 bases outside the gene matches. The CDR3 is CASSPRVAGAKNIQYF. The CDR3 DNA follows: TGTGCCAGCTCACCCCGGGTAGCGGGAGCCAAAAACATTCAGTACTTC.

Many counts were recorded for this clonotype. The chain carries TRBV28 and TRBJ2-5, with 10 bases identical to TRBD2. The CDR3 runs to 13 residues. CDR1 and CDR2 (germline): MDHEN, SYDVKM. The V and J ends lost 10 bases and 4 bases, in that order; junction bases with no gene match: 6. The CDR3: CAIELAGGETQYF. CDR3 DNA: TGTGCCATCGAATTAGCGGGAGGAGAGACCCAGTACTTC.

The CDR3 reads CSVPLAGSSYEQYF. The CDR3 region has the DNA TGCAGCGTCCCTCTGGCAGGAAGCTCCTACGAGCAGTACTTC. The chain links TRBV29-1 to TRBJ2-7; no reliable D call. Trimming removed 6 bases at V and 0 bases at J, with 15 bases between. The CDR3 runs 14 residues. Germline values: CDR1 SQVTM, CDR2 ANQGSEA.

The chain uses TRBV20-1 and TRBJ2-1; 9 nucleotides match TRBD2. The CDR3 runs to 17 residues. Germline V lookup: CDR1 DFQATT, CDR2 SNEGSKA (reference sequence). The J segment lost 6 bases and the V segment lost 0 bases, leaving 12 bases of the junction unmatched. Here the CDR3 DNA reads TGCAGTGCTAGAGATCTCGTTAGCGGGAGTGTCGGCAATGAGCAGTTCTTC. Translated: CSARDLVSGSVGNEQFF.

The gene calls are TRBV4-3 and TRBJ2-7; 8 nucleotides agree with TRBD2. The V segment lost 0 bases and the J segment 2 bases; nucleotides outside the gene matches: 18. Germline V lookup: CDR1 LGHNA, CDR2 YSLEER. This CDR3 spans 20 amino acids. The CDR3, as DNA: TGCGCCAGCAGCCAAGATTTAGGGGGAACTCTTAGCGGGACACCCTACGAGCAGTACTTC. It translates to CASSQDLGGTLSGTPYEQYF.

This rearrangement joins TRBV7-9 to TRBJ2-3; D unclear. This CDR3 region has 14 residues. The V end lost 4 bases, the J end lost 2 bases, and 10 bases lay between the germline ends. CDR1 is SEHNR, CDR2 FQNEAQ, per germline (reference sequence). The CDR3 DNA is TGTGCCAGCAGCTCGTCCAGGTCCACAGATACGCAGTATTTT. Translated, it gives CASSSSRSTDTQYF.

The chain recombines TRBV12-3 or TRBV12-4 with TRBJ2-1, with 8 bases lining up with TRBD2. This CDR3 comprises 15 residues. J gave up 4 bases and V 6 bases, and 8 bases lay outside the gene matches. CDR3 residues: CASRRGAGQYNEQFF. The CDR3 DNA follows: TGTGCCAGCAGGCGGGGGGCCGGACAGTACAATGAGCAGTTCTTC.

This clonotype showed up many times. The V call is TRBV7-2, the J call TRBJ2-3; D gene unclear. Germline V gene lookup returns CDR1 SGHTA and CDR2 FQGNSA. The CDR3 has 12 residues. With 5 bases removed from V and 0 bases from J, the gap between germline ends came to 3 bases. The CDR3 sequence is CASSISTDTQYF. In DNA, the CDR3 is TGTGCCAGCAGCATTAGCACAGATACGCAGTATTTT.

A word on this clonotype: This may be a read error: a much more frequent sequence differs by one nucleotide. The chain has TRBV20-1 and TRBJ2-3; D possibly corresponds to TRBD2 (6 bases). From germline, CDR1 is DFQATT and CDR2 SNEGSKA (reference sequence). The CDR3 consists of 15 residues. The CDR3 region is CSTSKAGLLTDTQYF. Written as DNA, the CDR3 is TGCAGTACTAGCAAGGCGGGCCTTTTGACAGATACGCAGTATTTT.

V and J are TRBV7-9 and TRBJ1-2, with D unclear. The germline gives CDR1 SEHNR, CDR2 FQNEAQ (reference sequence). The CDR3 is 13 residues long. The V gene lost 5 bases and the J gene lost 4 bases, with 11 bases spanning the gap. The chain's CDR3 is CASSQAPVYGYTF. The CDR3 DNA reads TGTGCCAGCAGCCAAGCCCCCGTCTATGGCTACACCTTC. The whole variable domain, remainder taken from reference TRBV7-9 and TRBJ1-2, is DTGVSQNPRHKITKRGQNVTFRCDPISEHNRLYWYRQTLGQGPEFLTYFQNEAQLEKSRLLSDRFSAERPKGSFSTLEIQRTEQGDSAMYLCASSQAPVYGYTFGSGTRLTVV.

This clonotype was picked up a small number of times. This chain links TRBV28 with TRBJ1-1; 9 bases are shared with TRBD1. Germline V CDR1 and CDR2: MDHEN, SYDVKM. V lost 1 base and J lost 11; bases outside the gene matches: 11. The CDR3 runs to 15 residues. CDR3 in amino acids: CASSLSLGQGLYAFF. The CDR3 DNA is TGTGCCAGCAGTTTATCTCTGGGACAGGGCCTCTACGCTTTCTTT.

This clonotype was seen repeatedly, ten times or more. The V call is TRBV6-1, the J call TRBJ2-7; maybe TRBD2 (8 bases). Germline CDR1 is MNHNS and CDR2 is SASEGT. The V gene lost 5 bases and the J gene lost 7 bases, with 27 bases spanning the gap. This CDR3 has 17 amino acids. CDR3 amino acids: CASSRWASGRARGEQYF. CDR3 in DNA: TGTGCCAGCAGTCGTTGGGCCTCCGGGAGGGCCAGGGGGGAGCAGTACTTC.

The chain employs TRBV7-6 and TRBJ1-3; 10 nucleotides match TRBD1. Germline values: CDR1 SGHVS, CDR2 FNYEAQ. With V trimmed by 1 base and J by 4 bases, 7 bases remained unmatched. The CDR3 is 17 amino acids. DNA of the CDR3: TGTGCCAGCAGCTTAGTGGTGACAGGGGGCGAAGGAAACACCATATATTTT. Translation: CASSLVVTGGEGNTIYF.

This clonotype was recorded at least ten times. V and J are TRBV6-2 or TRBV6-3 and TRBJ1-1, with D possibly being TRBD1 (6 bases). V was trimmed by 2 bases and J by 4 bases, leaving 8 bases between them. Germline V gene sequence: CDR1 MNHEY, CDR2 SVGEGT. The CDR3 contains 13 residues. CDR3 nucleotide sequence: TGTGCCAGCAGTTACGTGGGGGCCACTGAAGCTTTCTTT. Translation: CASSYVGATEAFF.

The chain combines TRBV6-6 with TRBJ2-2; 9 bases fit TRBD2. The CDR3 loop spans 18 amino acids. The V gene's germline CDR1 is MNHNY and CDR2 SVGAGI (reference sequence). V lost 2 bases to trimming and J lost 5 bases; unmatched junction nucleotides: 12. The CDR3 reads CASSYTSASGIGTGELFF. For the CDR3, the DNA is TGTGCCAGCAGTTACACTTCGGCTAGCGGGATTGGGACCGGGGAGCTGTTTTTT.

The chain has TRBV19 and TRBJ2-1; 14 nucleotides agree with TRBD2. Trimming at V came to 5 bases and at J to 3 bases, leaving 6 bases not matched to a gene. This CDR3 has 17 residues. The germline V gene has CDR1 LNHDA and CDR2 SQIVND (reference sequence). The CDR3 spells CASSPRTSGRLYNEQFF. In nucleotides, the CDR3 is TGTGCCAGTAGTCCCCGGACTAGCGGGAGGCTCTACAATGAGCAGTTCTTC.

The chain carries TRBV4-3 and TRBJ2-1; unclear D gene. The CDR3 spans 15 residues. The germline CDR1 and CDR2 sequences are LGHNA and YSLEER. The V end lost 4 bases, the J end lost 2 bases, and 12 bases lay between the germline ends. The CDR3 coding sequence is TGCGCCAGCAGCCTATCCGATAGCACCTACAATGAGCAGTTCTTC. Translating gives CASSLSDSTYNEQFF.